The 14 T cell receptor beta chains listed next were all sequenced from one sample in a study of T-cell memory formation after mild COVID-19. TCRdb independently ran MiXCR on the 5' RACE reads; one entry per CDR3 protein. The repertoire holds about 540,000 distinct CDR3 sequences, about 20% seen once, with around 13% in the top ten. Sequenced material: PBMCs or a T cell subset sorted from them (not recorded which). The receptors shown here come from an adult woman who had mild COVID-19 (a few samples of this study predate the infection). Cell type and time point are not known.

The table lists this clonotype with a few counts. This chain uses TRBV27 with TRBJ2-7; 7 positions match TRBD1. CDR1 is MNHEY, CDR2 SMNVEV, per germline (reference sequence). J lost 7 bases, V lost 3 bases, and 6 bases had no gene match. The CDR3 has 13 amino acids. The CDR3 bases are TGTGCCAGCAGTTTGGGACAGCCGAGAGAGCAGTACTTC. Translation gives CASSLGQPREQYF.

This clonotype showed up just a few times. The chain combines TRBV5-1 with TRBJ2-7; D is tentatively TRBD1 or TRBD2 (6 bases each). The CDR3 runs to 14 residues. Trimming took 5 bases from V and 2 from J, leaving 14 bases between them. Germline-derived CDR1 and CDR2 are SGHRS and YFSETQ. This chain's CDR3 is CASSWGARAYEQYF. The CDR3 nucleotides are TGCGCCAGCAGTTGGGGGGCTAGGGCCTACGAGCAGTACTTC.

This clonotype was seen a handful of times. The chain couples TRBV5-1 to TRBJ2-7; D is unclear. The CDR3 covers 14 residues. V shed 2 bases and J shed 0 bases, with 9 bases lying between them. Germline CDR1 SGHRS, CDR2 YFSETQ. The CDR3 sequence is CASSFVGDSYEQYF. The CDR3 DNA reads TGCGCCAGCAGCTTCGTAGGAGACTCCTACGAGCAGTACTTC.

The genes are TRBV3-1 and TRBJ2-7; D uncertain. The V gene lost 4 bases and the J gene lost 0 bases, with 13 bases spanning the gap. Germline V gene sequence: CDR1 LGHDT, CDR2 YNNKEL (reference sequence). The length of the CDR3 is 15 residues. CDR3 DNA: TGTGCCAGCAGCCCAGGTCCCCGGAGCTCCTACGAGCAGTACTTC. It is translated as CASSPGPRSSYEQYF.

In this sample, this clonotype turned up a few times. The chain uses TRBV29-1 and TRBJ2-7, with D perhaps TRBD1 or TRBD2 (6 bases each). From germline, CDR1 is SQVTM and CDR2 ANQGSEA. Trimming took off 6 bases at V and 1 base at J, with 13 bases between the two ends. This CDR3 has 13 residues. The CDR3 is CSVTGGSSYEQYF. The CDR3 nucleotides read TGCAGCGTAACCGGGGGCTCGTCCTACGAGCAGTACTTC.

The chain carries TRBV12-3 or TRBV12-4 and TRBJ1-5; 10 bases agree with TRBD1. This CDR3 contains 14 residues. The J segment lost 8 bases and the V segment lost 6 bases, leaving 7 bases of the junction unmatched. The DNA for the CDR3 is TGTGCCAGCAGCACGACAGGGGGCACGAAGCCCCAGCATTTT. Translating it yields CASSTTGGTKPQHF.

This chain joins TRBV5-1 and TRBJ1-1; D possibly corresponds to TRBD1 (6 bases). V lost 1 base and J 3 bases, leaving 13 bases between the germline ends. The germline gives CDR1 SGHRS, CDR2 YFSETQ. The CDR3 consists of 15 residues. CDR3 coding DNA: TGCGCCAGCAGCTTGAGTTCAGGGGCGGACACTGAAGCTTTCTTT. This sequence encodes CASSLSSGADTEAFF.

V gene TRBV28 combines with J gene TRBJ2-3, with D hard to call. The CDR3 extends over 16 amino acids. Germline CDR1 MDHEN, CDR2 SYDVKM. Between the trimmed V and J ends, which lost 0 bases and 0 bases, there was a span of 10 bases. The CDR3 DNA is TGTGCCAGCAGTTTATGGGGAAAAGGGAGCACAGATACGCAGTATTTT. It encodes CASSLWGKGSTDTQYF.

The V and J genes are TRBV7-9 and TRBJ1-2; 10 bases are a match to TRBD1. V trimming: 3 bases; J trimming: 4 bases; junction bases outside the gene matches: 8. This CDR3 comprises 16 residues. Germline CDR1 SEHNR, CDR2 FQNEAQ (reference sequence). The DNA of the CDR3 is TGTGCCAGCAGCTTCCCCGGGACAGGGGTAGGCTATGGCTACACCTTC. Translation: CASSFPGTGVGYGYTF.

This chain joins TRBV20-1 and TRBJ2-7, with 7 nucleotides matching TRBD2. Germline lookup yields CDR1 DFQATT and CDR2 SNEGSKA (reference sequence). The CDR3 contains 15 residues. V shed 2 bases, J shed 3 bases, and the junction held 10 bases outside the gene matches. The CDR3 region is CSARFLGTKSYEQYF. The CDR3 coding sequence is TGCAGTGCTAGATTTCTTGGGACTAAGAGCTACGAGCAGTACTTC.

This clonotype was seen a handful of times. CDR3 in DNA: TGCAGCGTTGAAGATCTCAAGGGACTAGCGGGAGGGCATTGGGGTGAGCAGTTCTTC. Its translation is CSVEDLKGLAGGHWGEQFF. The V gene is TRBV29-1, the J gene TRBJ2-1; TRBD2 matches at 16 bases. Trimming removed 0 bases from V and 9 bases from J; junction bases left unmatched: 14. The CDR3 runs 19 residues. Germline CDR1 and CDR2: SQVTM and ANQGSEA.

The chain employs TRBV5-5 and TRBJ2-7; TRBD1 agrees at 7 bases. Germline CDR1 is SGHKS and CDR2 is YYEKEE (reference sequence). V lost 0 bases to trimming and J lost 0 bases; unmatched junction nucleotides: 9. This CDR3 is built from 17 residues. The CDR3 region is CASSLAGTARSSYEQYF. Here the CDR3 DNA reads TGTGCCAGCAGCTTGGCCGGGACAGCGAGGAGCTCCTACGAGCAGTACTTC.

The CDR3 DNA sequence: TGTGCCACCAGTGTGTCCTCTGGCGAGCAGTACTTC. It encodes CATSVSSGEQYF. This chain links TRBV24-1 with TRBJ2-7; D is uncertain. The CDR3 runs 12 residues. Germline values: CDR1 KGHDR, CDR2 SFDVKD. The V end lost 5 bases, the J end lost 6 bases, and 10 bases lay between the germline ends.

The sample holds a few counts of this clonotype. The V and J genes are TRBV9 and TRBJ1-5, with TRBD1 matching over 9 bases. J was trimmed by 5 bases and V by 5 bases; bases with no gene match: 2. CDR1 is SGDLS, CDR2 YYNGEE, per germline. This CDR3 is built from 13 residues. In DNA, the CDR3 is TGTGCCAGCAGAGGGACAGGGCATCAGCCCCAGCATTTT. Protein sequence: CASRGTGHQPQHF. The complete variable domain, with remaining parts taken from reference TRBV9 and TRBJ1-5, reads DSGVTQTPKHLITATGQRVTLRCSPRSGDLSVYWYQQSLDQGLQFLIQYYNGEERAKGNILERFSAQQFPDLHSELNLSSLELGDSALYFCASRGTGHQPQHFGDGTRLSIL.